The 15 T cell receptor beta chains in this list originate from one sample, sequenced in a study of blood T cell repertoires in COVID-19. Sequencing was performed with immunoSEQ multiplex PCR; in TCRdb, only in-frame clones are kept and a portion is missing. The repertoire holds about 120,000 clones, around 79% seen once, with roughly 2.5% in the top ten. Specimen: peripheral blood. The receptors were sampled from a man in his fifties with acute or convalescent COVID-19.

The genes are TRBV7-6 and TRBJ2-5; a possible D gene is TRBD1 (5 bases). The germline V and J ends were trimmed by 3 bases and 1 base, with 15 bases remaining between them. The V gene's germline CDR1 is SGHVS and CDR2 FNYEAQ. The CDR3 consists of 16 residues. Here the CDR3 reads CASSFRSDRTQETQYF. CDR3 coding DNA: TGTGCCAGCAGCTTCCGGTCCGACAGAACCCAAGAGACCCAGTACTTC.

The table lists this clone with a few counts. J is TRBJ1-4 and V is TRBV3-1 (or the pseudogene TRBV3-2); TRBD1 matches 7 bases. There are 15 residues in the CDR3. CDR1 is LGHDT, CDR2 YNNKEL, per germline (reference sequence). The ends lost 0 bases at V and 2 bases at J; junction bases unmatched: 0. The CDR3 DNA sequence: TGTGCCAGCAGCCAAGAGGGACAGACTAATGAAAAACTGTTTTTT. Translated, it gives CASSQEGQTNEKLFF.

This CDR3 reads CVRSRRDISNQPQHF. The CDR3 nucleotides read TGTGTCAGAAGCCGACGGGACATTAGCAATCAGCCCCAGCATTTT. The V and J genes are TRBV7-5 and TRBJ1-5; the D call in the table, TRBD1, was not verified against the DNA. TRBV7-5 is deemed a pseudogene. The CDR3 loop spans 15 amino acids.

By proportion, this clone is medium-sized (0.01 to 0.1%). The V gene is TRBV7-7, the J gene TRBJ2-5; 10 bases line up with TRBD2. This CDR3 spans 21 amino acids. In germline, CDR1 is SSHAT, CDR2 FNYEAQ (reference sequence). The V segment lost 0 bases and the J segment 1 base; nucleotides outside the gene matches: 17. The CDR3 DNA follows: TGTGCCAGCAGCTTAGCGAGGTATAGCGGGGGGACTACCCGCCCCCAAGAGACCCAGTACTTC. This sequence encodes CASSLARYSGGTTRPQETQYF.

The chain recombines TRBV11-2 with TRBJ1-2, with 8 bases fitting TRBD1. J lost 6 bases, V lost 4 bases, and 7 bases had no gene match. The germline V gene encodes CDR1 SGHAT and CDR2 FQNNGV. The CDR3 is 14 amino acids. The CDR3 DNA reads TGTGCCAGCAGCTCCACGGACAGGGTCGATGGCTACACCTTC. Protein product: CASSSTDRVDGYTF. The full variable domain, its missing parts supplied by reference TRBV11-2 and TRBJ1-2, is EAGVAQSPRYKIIEKRQSVAFWCNPISGHATLYWYQQILGQGPKLLIQFQNNGVVDDSQLPKDRFSAERLKGVDSTLKIQPAKLEDSAVYLCASSSTDRVDGYTFGSGTRLTVV.

The rearrangement uses TRBV4-2 and TRBJ1-3; 10 positions match TRBD1. The CDR3 runs to 16 residues. V shed 4 bases, J shed 4 bases, and the junction held 7 bases outside the gene matches. Germline CDR1 reads LGHNA; CDR2 reads YNFKEQ. This CDR3 reads CASSPQGTGAGNTIYF. CDR3 DNA sequence: TGTGCCAGCAGCCCTCAGGGGACAGGGGCAGGAAACACCATATATTTT.

This chain connects TRBV18 to TRBJ2-3; D is unclear. CDR3 length: 15 residues. Germline loops: CDR1 KGHSH, CDR2 LQKENI. V lost 2 bases to trimming and J lost 1 base, with 10 bases between them. The CDR3 loop reads CASSPRSIGTDTQYF. CDR3 nucleotide sequence: TGTGCCAGCTCACCAAGGAGTATCGGCACAGATACGCAGTATTTT.

The chain combines TRBV11-2 with TRBJ2-5; 10 bases map to TRBD2. The germline V gene has CDR1 SGHAT and CDR2 FQNNGV. Trimming removed 5 bases from V and 5 bases from J; junction bases left unmatched: 11. The CDR3 loop spans 16 amino acids. The CDR3 nucleotides read TGTGCCAGCAGCCAACACACTAGCGGGGTGCGGGAGACCCAGTACTTC. It codes for CASSQHTSGVRETQYF.

This clone was seen more than once but under ten times. The CDR3 DNA is TGTGCCAGCAACCGGGTCCAGGGGACCGGGGAGCTGTTTTTT. Amino acids: CASNRVQGTGELFF. This chain joins TRBV2 and TRBJ2-2, with a tentative D call TRBD1 (6 bases). Trimming stripped 7 bases from V and 5 bases from J, with 14 bases between. Germline V gene data show CDR1 as SNHLY and CDR2 as FYNNEI. The CDR3 spans 14 residues.

The rearrangement uses TRBV25-1 and TRBJ1-2, with a tentative D call TRBD1 (5 bases). The CDR3 runs 13 residues. Germline values: CDR1 MGHDK, CDR2 SYGVNS. Trimming took 5 bases from V and 1 from J, leaving 8 bases between them. CDR3 protein: CASSFQGNYGYTF. CDR3 sequence (DNA): TGTGCCAGCAGTTTCCAGGGTAACTATGGCTACACCTTC.

This clone was found a few times. J is TRBJ2-2 and V is TRBV4-1; D gene ambiguous. This CDR3 comprises 15 residues. Germline V gives CDR1 MGHRA, CDR2 YSYEKL. The V and J ends lost 2 bases and 0 bases respectively, with 7 bases between them. DNA of the CDR3: TGCGCCAGCAGCCAACACAGATCGAACACCGGGGAGCTGTTTTTT. It codes for CASSQHRSNTGELFF.

In this sample, this clone turned up once. The chain carries TRBV10-2 and TRBJ1-3; 9 positions agree with TRBD1. The length of the CDR3 is 15 residues. Per germline, CDR1 WSHSY and CDR2 SAAADI. The ends lost 7 bases at V and 4 bases at J; junction bases unmatched: 8. CDR3: CASTLGQGSGNTIYF. The CDR3 DNA sequence: TGCGCCAGCACCCTGGGACAGGGTTCGGGAAACACCATATATTTT.

This chain connects TRBV7-2 to TRBJ1-2, with 9 bases lining up with TRBD1. Germline V gives CDR1 SGHTA, CDR2 FQGNSA. J lost 7 bases, V lost 5 bases, and 8 bases had no gene match. The CDR3 loop spans 14 amino acids. The CDR3 spells CASSHGTGNVGYTF. In DNA, the CDR3 is TGTGCCAGCAGCCACGGGACAGGGAACGTTGGCTACACCTTC.

The gene calls are TRBV7-8 and TRBJ1-3, with 7 bases aligning to TRBD1. The V gene end was trimmed by 1 base and the J gene end by 2 bases; junction bases not matched to a gene: 5. This CDR3 spans 16 amino acids. CDR1 is SGHVS and CDR2 is FQNEAQ in the germline V gene. The CDR3 DNA reads TGTGCCAGCAGCTTAGGGATCACAGGGGCTGGAAACACCATATATTTT. Translation gives CASSLGITGAGNTIYF.

V usage is TRBV9 and J usage is TRBJ1-3, with D uncertain. The V end was cut by 0 bases, the J end by 4 bases, with 11 bases between. Germline loops: CDR1 SGDLS, CDR2 YYNGEE. The CDR3 covers 15 residues. DNA for the CDR3: TGTGCCAGCAGCGTAGGGCGGGCCGAAGGAAACACCATATATTTT. Its translation is CASSVGRAEGNTIYF.